These 19 T cell receptor beta chains came from one sample sequenced in a study of cytomegalovirus exposure and HLA in healthy donors. Vbeta (60) and Jbeta (13) primers were used in the PCR. The method was immunoSEQ multiplex PCR; TCRdb's version includes in-frame clones alone and lacks a portion of them. The sample includes 180,000 or so clones, approximately 86% of them seen just once. The sample taken for sequencing was PBMCs. These receptors all stem from a woman in her twenties or thirties in good health and CMV-seronegative.

The chain links TRBV2 to TRBJ2-1; 11 nucleotides agree with TRBD1. From germline, CDR1 is SNHLY and CDR2 FYNNEI. Germline trimming cut 7 bases from V and 7 bases from J; bases unmatched to any gene: 6. CDR3 size: 14 residues. CDR3 coding DNA: TGTGCCAGCACCGGACAGGGGGCAGATAATGAGCAGTTCTTC. Translated, it gives CASTGQGADNEQFF.

V usage is TRBV7-8 and J usage is TRBJ2-1, with 11 bases that match TRBD2. The ends lost 3 bases at V and 1 base at J; junction bases unmatched: 11. CDR1 and CDR2 from the germline V gene are SGHVS and FQNEAQ. The CDR3 extends over 19 amino acids. In DNA form, the CDR3 reads TGTGCCAGCAGCTTGACTAGCGGGGATACAATCGGGTCCTACAATGAGCAGTTCTTC. The encoded protein is CASSLTSGDTIGSYNEQFF.

The V call is TRBV11-2, the J call TRBJ2-1; TRBD1 might be the D (5 bases). The germline V gene has CDR1 SGHAT and CDR2 FQNNGV. The CDR3 has 17 residues. Trimming pared 5 bases from V and 4 bases from J, leaving 21 bases between. CDR3: CASSLGRLSEVYNEQFF. CDR3 sequence (DNA): TGTGCCAGCAGCCTGGGGCGATTATCCGAAGTATACAATGAGCAGTTCTTC.

The sample holds a few counts of this clone. The chain joins TRBV25-1 to TRBJ1-2; TRBD1 matches 7 bases. V lost 1 base and J lost 1; bases outside the gene matches: 6. The CDR3 length is 16 residues. Per the germline V gene, CDR1 is MGHDK and CDR2 is SYGVNS. CDR3 amino acids: CASSESPGGSNYGYTF. As DNA, the CDR3 is TGTGCCAGCAGTGAATCTCCAGGGGGTAGTAACTATGGCTACACCTTC.

This sequence joins TRBV4-1 and TRBJ2-3, with TRBD2 matching 8 bases. The CDR3 runs 19 residues. CDR1 is MGHRA and CDR2 is YSYEKL in the germline V gene. V was clipped by 5 bases and J by 0 bases; unmatched bases: 16. The CDR3 loop is CASSKGPILAATSTDTQYF. The CDR3 DNA is TGCGCCAGCAGCAAAGGGCCGATACTAGCGGCTACTAGCACAGATACGCAGTATTTT.

The V gene is TRBV2, the J gene TRBJ1-2; no firm D call. V was cut by 8 bases and J by 7 bases, with 14 bases left in between. Per germline, CDR1 SNHLY and CDR2 FYNNEI. This CDR3 has 12 residues. CDR3 sequence: CASSRPPGGYTF. CDR3 sequence (DNA): TGTGCCAGCTCTCGTCCTCCGGGTGGCTACACCTTC.

The gene calls are TRBV9 and TRBJ2-3; 7 positions match TRBD2. Germline values: CDR1 SGDLS, CDR2 YYNGEE. CDR3 size: 15 residues. Losses at the gene ends were 1 base for V and 6 bases for J; bases not matched to a gene: 8. CDR3 loop: CASSVLAGASDTQYF. CDR3 DNA: TGTGCCAGCAGCGTATTGGCGGGAGCATCGGATACGCAGTATTTT.

This rearrangement joins TRBV7-3 to TRBJ2-2; a weak D match, TRBD2 (6 bases). Trimming pared 6 bases from V and 1 base from J, leaving 21 bases between. Germline V CDR1 and CDR2: SGHTA, FQGTGA. This CDR3 contains 18 residues. CDR3 in DNA: TGTGCCAGCAGTCGCGGGACGGACGACTATTGGAACACCGGGGAGCTGTTTTTT. It is translated as CASSRGTDDYWNTGELFF.

V gene TRBV28 combines with J gene TRBJ2-1; 9 bases fit TRBD2. The CDR3 contains 15 residues. The germline gives CDR1 MDHEN, CDR2 SYDVKM. V shed 5 bases and J 4 bases; nucleotides not matched to a gene: 6. This CDR3 reads CASSLAGGDYNEQFF. The CDR3 DNA sequence: TGTGCCAGCAGTCTGGCGGGGGGGGATTACAATGAGCAGTTCTTC.

The chain uses TRBV11-3 and TRBJ2-2; possibly TRBD2 for D (6 bases). CDR3 size: 14 residues. Germline V CDR1 and CDR2: SGHNT, YENEEA. Trimming cost V 2 bases and J 6 bases, with 10 bases left between them. CDR3: CASSLYSGAGELFF. As DNA, the CDR3 is TGTGCCAGCAGCTTATATTCGGGGGCCGGGGAGCTGTTTTTT. Full variable domain (outside the CDR3, taken from reference TRBV11-3 and TRBJ2-2): EAGVVQSPRYKIIEKKQPVAFWCNPISGHNTLYWYLQNLGQGPELLIRYENEEAVDDSQLPKDRFSAERLKGVDSTLKIQPAELGDSAVYLCASSLYSGAGELFFGEGSRLTVL.

The chain joins TRBV2 to TRBJ1-2; D gene ambiguous. This CDR3 region has 15 residues. The germline CDR1 and CDR2 sequences are SNHLY and FYNNEI. The V gene lost 1 base and the J gene lost 4 bases, with 13 bases spanning the gap. The CDR3 DNA sequence: TGTGCCAGCAGTGAAGAGGCAGGCAAATTCTATGGCTACACCTTC. Translation gives CASSEEAGKFYGYTF.

The chain carries TRBV11-2 and TRBJ2-3; no firm D call. The V end lost 6 bases, the J end lost 7 bases, and 14 bases lay between the germline ends. Germline V gives CDR1 SGHAT, CDR2 FQNNGV. This CDR3 has 13 residues. DNA of the CDR3: TGTGCCAGCAGTCCCGGCTGGGCTCATACGCAGTATTTT. Amino acid sequence: CASSPGWAHTQYF.

The V gene is TRBV6-1, the J gene TRBJ1-5; D is ambiguous. V was clipped by 6 bases and J by 2 bases, with 14 bases between them. This CDR3 spans 15 amino acids. Germline V gene data show CDR1 as MNHNS and CDR2 as SASEGT. CDR3 DNA: TGTGCCAGCAGATTGAGAGGAGCTGGCAATCAGCCCCAGCATTTT. Its protein is CASRLRGAGNQPQHF.

A note on this clone: Distinct nucleotide sequences in the sample also encode this CDR3. The genes are TRBV5-1 and TRBJ2-7; 12 nucleotides line up with TRBD2. Germline V gene data show CDR1 as SGHRS and CDR2 as YFSETQ. The length of the CDR3 is 18 residues. Trimming cost V 5 bases and J 4 bases; bases outside gene matches: 16. CDR3 region: CASRPTSGGTQSPYEQYF. The CDR3, as DNA: TGCGCCAGCAGACCCACTAGCGGGGGGACCCAATCTCCGTACGAGCAGTACTTC.

This clone was counted a few times. The CDR3 region is CASSSMGQVEEKLFF. The CDR3 DNA reads as TGTGCCAGCAGTTCGATGGGACAGGTAGAAGAAAAACTGTTTTTT. The chain couples TRBV27 to TRBJ1-4; 8 bases are shared with TRBD1. The CDR3 contains 15 residues. The V gene end was trimmed by 4 bases and the J gene end by 8 bases; junction bases not matched to a gene: 9. Germline-derived CDR1 and CDR2 are MNHEY and SMNVEV (reference sequence).

CDR3 protein: CASSGPAGTGGTYEQYF. The CDR3 bases are TGCGCCAGCAGCGGACCCGCCGGGACAGGCGGCACCTACGAGCAGTACTTC. This chain connects TRBV5-1 to TRBJ2-7; 8 positions match TRBD1. With 4 bases clipped from V and 2 bases from J, the junction kept 14 bases outside the gene matches. The CDR3 length is 17 residues. The germline gives CDR1 SGHRS, CDR2 YFSETQ.

The chain is built from TRBV5-1 and TRBJ2-4, with 7 bases aligning to TRBD1. Germline CDR1 reads SGHRS; CDR2 reads YFSETQ. The CDR3 runs to 16 residues. V lost 5 bases, J lost 0 bases, and 8 bases stayed unmatched. This chain's CDR3 is CASSKGAGLAKNIQYF. CDR3 coding DNA: TGCGCCAGCAGTAAGGGGGCCGGACTAGCCAAAAACATTCAGTACTTC.

This clone has only one observation. V is TRBV28 and J is TRBJ2-7; 11 positions match TRBD1. The V gene end was trimmed by 3 bases and the J gene end by 3 bases; junction bases not matched to a gene: 1. Germline CDR1 and CDR2: MDHEN and SYDVKM. The CDR3 sequence is 14 residues long. The DNA of the CDR3 is TGTGCCAGCAGTTTCGGGACAGGGGGCTACGAGCAGTACTTC. Protein: CASSFGTGGYEQYF.

With respect to this clone: One end of the junction does not line up with germline, which may come from a read error. This chain connects TRBV7-7 to TRBJ2-2; D not resolved. Germline CDR1 SSHAT, CDR2 FNYEAQ (reference sequence). The CDR3 is made up of 15 amino acids. As DNA, the CDR3 is TGTGCTAGCAGCCTTCACTCTTCTAGCACCGGGGAGCTGTTTTTT. Translation gives CASSLHSSSTGELFF.